This T cell receptor (beta chain) was profiled in a study of OX40 agonist ivuxolimab in advanced cancers. On this clone: The antigen is undetermined.

Study outcomes and limitations: At 0.1 to 3.0 mg/kg, clonal expansion of CD4+ and CD8+ blood T cells had occurred by week 6.

The data were produced by immunoSEQ multiplex PCR, yet TCRdb's version contains in-frame clones alone and is incomplete. The sample carries under 90,000 clones, approximately 81% recorded once. The V gene's germline CDR1 is SGHNT and CDR2 YYREEE (reference sequence). V was clipped by 4 bases and J by 7 bases; unmatched bases: 7. The CDR3 length is 15 residues. This TCR derives from an adult with an advanced solid tumor such as melanoma, head and neck, liver or kidney cancer. The sample was CD4+ or CD8+ T cells sorted from blood, taken in a trial of the OX40 agonist ivuxolimab. The chain uses TRBV5-4 and TRBJ2-7; 14 positions match TRBD2. CDR3 sequence reads: CASSRTSGGPGEQYF. Written as DNA, the CDR3 is TGTGCCAGCAGCCGGACTAGCGGGGGGCCTGGGGAGCAGTACTTC.